The rows below give T cell receptor beta chains drawn from one sample of a study of sequential checkpoint blockade in melanoma. TCRdb keeps only in-frame clones here, not all; method: immunoSEQ multiplex PCR. The table shows roughly 3,000 clones, with approximately 20% occurring only once. This sample comprised tumor tissue (inferred from file names), obtained from a patient given nivolumab and ipilimumab in sequence. These receptor sequences come from a human donor with melanoma. Each CDR3 is given with its conserved first and last residue. Fields, in order: J gene, CDR3 length, V gene, CDR3 protein.

TRBJ2-2	15	TRBV9	CASSGRQGNTGELFF
TRBJ2-3	12	TRBV18	CASSPTFDTQYF
TRBJ2-2	14	TRBV11-3	CASSRDSMTGELFF
TRBJ2-5	16	TRBV9	CASSPNVGSPEETQYF
TRBJ2-3	17	TRBV11-3	CASSFPPGLAVADTQYF
TRBJ2-7	14	TRBV11-3	CASRSTSAGWEQYF
TRBJ1-2	16	TRBV11-3	CASSWGTGSSGYGYTF
TRBJ2-7	12	TRBV6-8	CASSEASYEQYF
TRBJ2-1	17	TRBV9	CASVGPKRGESYNEQFF
TRBJ1-2	15	TRBV19	CASSPTWGLNYGYTF
TRBJ2-5	14	TRBV11-3	CASSLGRDQETQYF
TRBJ2-6	13	TRBV6-8	CATWWSGANVLTF
TRBJ2-1	14	TRBV23-1	CASSQEYLAWEQFF
TRBJ1-1	15	TRBV5-1	CASSLGDRGITEAFF
TRBJ2-2	15	TRBV6-8	CASSWTSGGTGELFF
TRBJ1-1	15	TRBV15	CATSRENREGTEAFF
TRBJ2-7	15	TRBV19	CASSKEKGPAYEQYF
TRBJ2-5	13	TRBV9	CASSVVGGETQYF
TRBJ2-4	16	TRBV14	CASSHWDYRGRNIQYF
TRBJ2-5	16	TRBV6-8	CASSYYGGAWQETQYF
TRBJ1-4	19	TRBV5-1	CASSPGRNAGNRWWEKLFF
TRBJ1-2	14	TRBV11-3	CASSFNGNNYGYTF
TRBJ1-4	14	TRBV19	CASRWGAPNEKLFF
TRBJ2-2	17	TRBV6-8	CASRATGAAPNTGELFF
TRBJ2-5	14	TRBV6-8	CASSSGRGQETQYF
TRBJ2-5	14	TRBV4-1	CASSQGPLTETQYF
TRBJ1-1	14	TRBV11-3	CASSPPTANTEAFF
TRBJ2-1	17	TRBV1	CASSQDIGPGWSNEQFF
TRBJ1-6	16	TRBV6-8	CASSQTGTGLNSPLHF
TRBJ2-1	17	TRBV5-1	CASSLMASGGTYNEQFF
TRBJ1-4	16	TRBV5-1	CASSLGAGATNEKLFF
TRBJ2-2	14	TRBV12-5	CASNLSGRTGELFF
TRBJ1-2	17	TRBV19	CASSMGPRQKDNYGYTF
TRBJ1-6	14	TRBV19	CASSLSGYNSPLHF
TRBJ1-1	11	TRBV6-7	CASRAGSEAFF
TRBJ2-2	14	TRBV11-3	CASSLMEGTGELFF
TRBJ2-7	14	TRBV11-3	CASRPPSGGYEQYF
TRBJ1-6	16	TRBV11-3	CASSLGAGFYNSPLHF
TRBJ1-2	13	TRBV6-8	CASSRQGAQGYTF
TRBJ1-2	12	TRBV16	CASSQGVYGYTF
TRBJ2-7	14	TRBV6-8	CASSYSAGTYEQYF
TRBJ2-3	13	TRBV28	CAIWREKVDTQYF
TRBJ2-3	16	TRBV6-8	CASSFTGTMLTDTQYF
TRBJ2-6	16	TRBV6-8	CASSYVSGTGANVLTF
TRBJ1-2	13	TRBV9	CASSASLLNGYTF
TRBJ2-7	14	TRBV11-3	CASSLRGHTYEQYF
TRBJ2-2	16	TRBV11-3	CASSPMVHHSPGELFF
TRBJ1-3	14	TRBV11-3	CASSQGSSGNTIYF
TRBJ2-5	16	TRBV18	CASSPSSGGTDGTQYF
TRBJ1-4	16	TRBV10-3	CAISELIQGASEKLFF
TRBJ2-7	14	TRBV4-1	CASSQGDWEPEQYF
TRBJ1-2	16	TRBV6-8	CASNRKMGQGTTGYTF
TRBJ2-1	17	TRBV11-3	CASSSTEGQKGLVEQFF
TRBJ2-7	14	TRBV6-8	CASSTWTGGYEQYF